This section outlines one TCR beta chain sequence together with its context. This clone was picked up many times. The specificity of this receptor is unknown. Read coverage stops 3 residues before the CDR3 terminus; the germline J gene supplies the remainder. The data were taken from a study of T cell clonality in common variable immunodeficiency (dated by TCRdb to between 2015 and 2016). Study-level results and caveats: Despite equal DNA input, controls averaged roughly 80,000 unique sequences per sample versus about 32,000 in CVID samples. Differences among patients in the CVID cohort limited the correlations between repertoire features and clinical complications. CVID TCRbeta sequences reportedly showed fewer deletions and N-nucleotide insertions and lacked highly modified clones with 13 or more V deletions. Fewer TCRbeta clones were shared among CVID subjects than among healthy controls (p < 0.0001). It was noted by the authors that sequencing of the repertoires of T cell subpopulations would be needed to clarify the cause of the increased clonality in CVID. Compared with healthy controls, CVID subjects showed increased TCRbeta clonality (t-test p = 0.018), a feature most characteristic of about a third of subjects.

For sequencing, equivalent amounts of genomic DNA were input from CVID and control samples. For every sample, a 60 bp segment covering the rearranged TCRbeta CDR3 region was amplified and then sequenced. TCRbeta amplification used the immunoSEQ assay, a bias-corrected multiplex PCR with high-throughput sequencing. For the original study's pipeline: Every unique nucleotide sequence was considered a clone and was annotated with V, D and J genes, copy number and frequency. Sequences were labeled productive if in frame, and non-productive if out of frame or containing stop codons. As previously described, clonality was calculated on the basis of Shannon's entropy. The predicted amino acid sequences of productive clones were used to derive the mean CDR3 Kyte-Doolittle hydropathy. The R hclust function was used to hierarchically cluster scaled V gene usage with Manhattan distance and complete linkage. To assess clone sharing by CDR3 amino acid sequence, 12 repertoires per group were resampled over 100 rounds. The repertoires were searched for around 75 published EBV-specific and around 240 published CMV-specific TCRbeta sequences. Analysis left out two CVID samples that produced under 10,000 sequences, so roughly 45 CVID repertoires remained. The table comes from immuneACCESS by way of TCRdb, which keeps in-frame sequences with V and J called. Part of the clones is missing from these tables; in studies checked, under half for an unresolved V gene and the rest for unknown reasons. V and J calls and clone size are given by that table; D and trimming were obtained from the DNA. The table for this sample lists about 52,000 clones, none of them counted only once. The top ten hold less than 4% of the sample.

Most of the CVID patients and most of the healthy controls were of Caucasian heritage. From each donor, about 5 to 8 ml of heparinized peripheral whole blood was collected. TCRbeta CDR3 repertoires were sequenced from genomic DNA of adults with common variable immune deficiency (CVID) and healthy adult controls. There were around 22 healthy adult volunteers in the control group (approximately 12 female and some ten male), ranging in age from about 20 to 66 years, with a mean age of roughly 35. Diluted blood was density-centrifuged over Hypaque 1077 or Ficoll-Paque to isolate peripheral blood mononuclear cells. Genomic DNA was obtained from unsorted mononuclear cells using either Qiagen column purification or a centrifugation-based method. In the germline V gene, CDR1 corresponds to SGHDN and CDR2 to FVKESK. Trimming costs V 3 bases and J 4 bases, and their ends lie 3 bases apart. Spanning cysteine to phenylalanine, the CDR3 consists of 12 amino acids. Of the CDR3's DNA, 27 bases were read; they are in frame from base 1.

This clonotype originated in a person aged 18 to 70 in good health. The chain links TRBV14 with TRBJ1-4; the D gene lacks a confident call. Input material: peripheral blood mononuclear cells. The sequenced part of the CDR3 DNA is TGTGCCAGCAGCCATAATAATGAAAAA. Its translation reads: CASSHNNEK. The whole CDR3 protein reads CASSHNNEKLFF.